These T cell receptor beta chains were read from a single sample in a study of identical twins. TCRdb passed the 5' RACE reads through MiXCR, listing each CDR3 protein once. Of around 550,000 distinct CDR3 sequences listed, roughly 15% were seen once; the top ten hold more than 0.4%. These sequences were also reported in another study, on yellow fever vaccine responses in identical twins.

The material sequenced was CD4+ T cells sorted from blood. The receptors were sampled from a woman aged 18-35 years in good health. Both conserved end residues are part of each CDR3. D genes are given only for firm matches. Size values are once, few and many counts, or a class for expanded clones, and some rows have none.

clone_size	d_call	j_call	v_call	cdr3_aa	cdr3_nt
-	-	TRBJ2-2	TRBV24-1	CATSDLGQQEGGELFF	TGTGCCACCAGTGATTTAGGACAGCAGGAAGGCGGGGAGCTGTTTTTT
many	-	TRBJ2-5	TRBV5-1	CASSSDTQETQYF	TGCGCCAGCAGCTCGGACACCCAAGAGACCCAGTACTTC
-	-	TRBJ2-1	TRBV28	CASSTQGEQFF	TGTGCCAGCAGTACTCAGGGGGAGCAGTTCTTC
-	-	TRBJ2-2	TRBV4-1	CASSQVSGRNTGELFF	TGCGCCAGCAGCCAAGTTTCGGGGCGGAACACCGGGGAGCTGTTTTTT
few	TRBD2	TRBJ2-1	TRBV10-3	CAIMSGSSYNEQFF	TGTGCCATCATGAGCGGGAGTTCCTACAATGAGCAGTTCTTC
many	-	TRBJ2-1	TRBV10-3	CANKDGSNEQFF	TGTGCCAATAAGGACGGGAGCAATGAGCAGTTCTTC
few	-	TRBJ2-7	TRBV20-1	CSAESPLGYEQYF	TGCAGTGCTGAATCCCCGCTGGGATACGAGCAGTACTTC
-	-	TRBJ2-1	TRBV27	CASAGLGIYNEQFF	TGTGCCAGCGCAGGGTTGGGGATTTACAATGAGCAGTTCTTC
few	-	TRBJ2-2	TRBV29-1	CSVATGLTGGELFF	TGCAGCGTTGCCACAGGATTAACTGGCGGGGAGCTGTTTTTT
-	-	TRBJ2-3	TRBV20-1	CSARGPSVDTQYF	TGCAGTGCTAGAGGTCCCAGTGTCGATACGCAGTATTTT
few	-	TRBJ2-3	TRBV29-1	CSIYRADTQYF	TGCAGCATATACAGGGCAGATACGCAGTATTTT
few	TRBD1	TRBJ1-1	TRBV29-1	CSVESGTVEAFF	TGCAGCGTTGAATCTGGGACAGTTGAAGCTTTCTTT
many	TRBD2	TRBJ2-3	TRBV29-1	CSVRTSGGDTQYF	TGCAGCGTCCGGACTAGCGGGGGAGATACGCAGTATTTT
few	-	TRBJ2-1	TRBV24-1	CATSDFSGREEQFF	TGTGCCACCAGTGATTTTTCGGGGAGAGAGGAGCAGTTCTTC
many	-	TRBJ2-5	TRBV12-3/TRBV12-4	CASSARETQYF	TGTGCCAGCAGTGCTAGAGAGACCCAGTACTTC
many	-	TRBJ2-2	TRBV4-1	CASSQDWTNTGELFF	TGCGCCAGCAGCCAAGATTGGACCAACACCGGGGAGCTGTTTTTT
-	-	TRBJ1-5	TRBV7-8	CASSLVRDSNQPQHF	TGTGCCAGCAGCTTAGTCAGGGATAGCAATCAGCCCCAGCATTTT
few	-	TRBJ2-3	TRBV29-1	CSVVENYKPDTQYF	TGCAGCGTTGTGGAGAACTACAAACCAGATACGCAGTATTTT
-	-	TRBJ2-2	TRBV20-1	CSARAGPGELFF	TGCAGTGCTAGAGCGGGACCCGGGGAGCTGTTTTTT
many	-	TRBJ1-5	TRBV20-1	CSARGGTDSNQPQHF	TGCAGTGCTAGAGGGGGGACTGATAGCAATCAGCCCCAGCATTTT
few	TRBD1	TRBJ1-5	TRBV28	CASSSGQVYSNQPQHF	TGTGCCAGCAGTTCAGGACAGGTTTATAGCAATCAGCCCCAGCATTTT
once	-	TRBJ2-1	TRBV27	CASSLEWADNEQFF	TGTGCCAGCAGTTTAGAATGGGCCGACAATGAGCAGTTCTTC
few	TRBD2	TRBJ2-1	TRBV11-2	CASGLPGLAGGPYNEQFF	TGTGCCAGTGGACTACCGGGACTAGCGGGGGGGCCCTACAATGAGCAGTTCTTC
-	TRBD2	TRBJ2-2	TRBV12-5	CASGFPGGENTGELFF	TGTGCTAGTGGTTTCCCGGGAGGGGAGAACACCGGGGAGCTGTTTTTT
few	TRBD2	TRBJ2-7	TRBV29-1	CSVGLAGGRGEQYF	TGCAGCGTTGGACTTGCGGGAGGGCGAGGTGAGCAGTACTTC